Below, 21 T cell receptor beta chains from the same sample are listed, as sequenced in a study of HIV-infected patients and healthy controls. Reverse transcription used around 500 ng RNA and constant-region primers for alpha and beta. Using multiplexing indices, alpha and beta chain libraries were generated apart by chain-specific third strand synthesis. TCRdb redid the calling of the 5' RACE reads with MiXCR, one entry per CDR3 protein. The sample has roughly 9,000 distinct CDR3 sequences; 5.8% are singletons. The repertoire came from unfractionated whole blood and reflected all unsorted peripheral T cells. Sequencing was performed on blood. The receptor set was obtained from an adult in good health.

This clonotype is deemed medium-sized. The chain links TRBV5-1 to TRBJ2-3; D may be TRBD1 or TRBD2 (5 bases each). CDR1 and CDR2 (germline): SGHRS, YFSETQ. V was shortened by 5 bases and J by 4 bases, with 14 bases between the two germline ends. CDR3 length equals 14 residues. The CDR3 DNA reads TGCGCCAGCAGTCCCGACAGAGCGGCAGATACGCAGTATTTT. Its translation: CASSPDRAADTQYF. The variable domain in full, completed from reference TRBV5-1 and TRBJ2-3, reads KAGVTQTPRYLIKTRGQQVTLSCSPISGHRSVSWYQQTPGQGLQFLFEYFSETQRNKGNFPGRFSGRQFSNSRSEMNVSTLELGDSALYLCASSPDRAADTQYFGPGTRLTVL.

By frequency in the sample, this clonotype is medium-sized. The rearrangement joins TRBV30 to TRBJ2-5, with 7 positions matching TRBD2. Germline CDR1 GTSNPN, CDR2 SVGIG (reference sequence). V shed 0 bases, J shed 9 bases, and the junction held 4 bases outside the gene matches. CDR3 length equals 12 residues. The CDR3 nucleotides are TGTGCCTGGAGTGTCACTGGACTAGCCCAGTACTTC. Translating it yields CAWSVTGLAQYF.

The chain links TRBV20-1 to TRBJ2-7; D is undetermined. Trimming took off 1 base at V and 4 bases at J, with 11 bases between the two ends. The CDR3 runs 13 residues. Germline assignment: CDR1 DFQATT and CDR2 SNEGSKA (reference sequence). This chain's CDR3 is CSARGLSAYEQYF. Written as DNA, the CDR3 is TGCAGTGCTAGAGGCTTGAGCGCTTACGAGCAGTACTTC.

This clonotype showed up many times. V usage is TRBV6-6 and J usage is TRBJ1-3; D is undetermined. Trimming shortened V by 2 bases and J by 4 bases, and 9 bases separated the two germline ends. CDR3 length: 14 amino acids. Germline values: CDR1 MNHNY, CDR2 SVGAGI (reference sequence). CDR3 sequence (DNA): TGTGCCAGCAGTTACGGTCCGGGCGGAAACACCATATATTTT. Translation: CASSYGPGGNTIYF.

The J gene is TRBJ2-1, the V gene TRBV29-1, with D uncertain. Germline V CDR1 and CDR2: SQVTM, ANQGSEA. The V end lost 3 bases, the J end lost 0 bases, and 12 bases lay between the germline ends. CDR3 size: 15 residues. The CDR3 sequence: CSVDSVRSSYNEQFF. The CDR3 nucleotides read TGCAGCGTTGACTCCGTCCGCAGCTCCTACAATGAGCAGTTCTTC.

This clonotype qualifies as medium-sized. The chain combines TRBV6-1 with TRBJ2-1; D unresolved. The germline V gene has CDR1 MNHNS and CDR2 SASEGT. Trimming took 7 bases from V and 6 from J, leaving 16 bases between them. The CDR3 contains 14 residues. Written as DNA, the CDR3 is TGTGCCAGCATAAACAAGCGAGGAACCAATGAGCAGTTCTTC. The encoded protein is CASINKRGTNEQFF.

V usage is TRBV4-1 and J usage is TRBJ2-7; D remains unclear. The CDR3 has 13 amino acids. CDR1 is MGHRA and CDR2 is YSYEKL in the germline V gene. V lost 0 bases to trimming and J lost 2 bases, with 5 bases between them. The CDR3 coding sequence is TGCGCCAGCAGCCAAGAAATTCCCTACGAGCAGTACTTC. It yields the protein CASSQEIPYEQYF.

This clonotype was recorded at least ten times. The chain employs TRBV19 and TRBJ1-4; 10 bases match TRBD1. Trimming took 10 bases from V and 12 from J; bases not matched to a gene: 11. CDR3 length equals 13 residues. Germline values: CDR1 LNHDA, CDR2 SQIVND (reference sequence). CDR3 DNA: TGTGCCACCTCAGCCGACAGGGGGCAAGAACTGTTTTTT. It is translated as CATSADRGQELFF.

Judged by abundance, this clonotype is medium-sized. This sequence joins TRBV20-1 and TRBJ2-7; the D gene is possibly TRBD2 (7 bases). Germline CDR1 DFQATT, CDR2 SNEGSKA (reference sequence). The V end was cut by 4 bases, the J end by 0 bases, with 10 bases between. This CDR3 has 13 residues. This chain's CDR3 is CSAKGGPSYEQYF. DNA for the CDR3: TGCAGTGCTAAGGGGGGGCCCTCCTACGAGCAGTACTTC.

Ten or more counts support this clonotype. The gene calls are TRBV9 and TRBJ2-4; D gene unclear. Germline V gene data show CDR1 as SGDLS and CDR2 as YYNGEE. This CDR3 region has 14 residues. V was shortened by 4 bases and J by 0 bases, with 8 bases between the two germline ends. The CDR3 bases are TGTGCCAGCAGCCCAAACACAGCCAAAAACATTCAGTACTTC. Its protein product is CASSPNTAKNIQYF.

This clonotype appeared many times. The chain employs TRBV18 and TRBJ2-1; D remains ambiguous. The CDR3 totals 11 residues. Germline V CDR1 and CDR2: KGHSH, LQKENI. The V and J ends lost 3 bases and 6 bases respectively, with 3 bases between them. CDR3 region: CASSPSNEQFF. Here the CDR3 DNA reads TGTGCCAGCTCACCGTCCAATGAGCAGTTCTTC.

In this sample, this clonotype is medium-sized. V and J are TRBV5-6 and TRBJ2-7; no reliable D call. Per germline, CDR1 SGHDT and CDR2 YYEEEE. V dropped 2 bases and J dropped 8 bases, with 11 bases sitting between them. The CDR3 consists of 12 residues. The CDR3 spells CASSFGPQKQYF. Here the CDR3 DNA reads TGTGCCAGCAGCTTTGGCCCACAGAAGCAGTACTTC. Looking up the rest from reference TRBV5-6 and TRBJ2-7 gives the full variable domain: DAGVTQSPTHLIKTRGQQVTLRCSPKSGHDTVSWYQQALGQGPQFIFQYYEEEERQRGNFPDRFSGHQFPNYSSELNVNALLLGDSALYLCASSFGPQKQYFGPGTRLTVT.

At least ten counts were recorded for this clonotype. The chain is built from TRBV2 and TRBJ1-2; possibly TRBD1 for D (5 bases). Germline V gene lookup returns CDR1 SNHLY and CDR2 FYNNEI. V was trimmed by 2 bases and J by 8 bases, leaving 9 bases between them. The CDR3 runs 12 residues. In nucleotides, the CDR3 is TGTGCCAGCAGTGAAAGGGGAAACGGCTACACCTTC. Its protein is CASSERGNGYTF.

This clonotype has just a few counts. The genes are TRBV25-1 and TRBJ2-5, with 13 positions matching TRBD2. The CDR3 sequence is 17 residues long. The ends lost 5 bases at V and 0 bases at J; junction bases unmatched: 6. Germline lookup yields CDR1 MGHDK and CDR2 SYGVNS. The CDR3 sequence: CASSKGLAGEYQETQYF. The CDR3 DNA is TGTGCCAGCAGTAAAGGACTAGCGGGAGAGTACCAAGAGACCCAGTACTTC.

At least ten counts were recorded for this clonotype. This CDR3 reads CASSHPRGANTEAFF. The CDR3 nucleotides read TGTGCCAGCAGCCACCCCCGGGGGGCCAACACTGAAGCTTTCTTT. The chain carries TRBV6-2 or TRBV6-3 and TRBJ1-1, with TRBD1 as a possible D gene (6 bases). The CDR3 is made up of 15 amino acids. V was cut by 6 bases and J by 2 bases, with 16 bases left in between. In germline, CDR1 is MNHEY, CDR2 SVGEGT.

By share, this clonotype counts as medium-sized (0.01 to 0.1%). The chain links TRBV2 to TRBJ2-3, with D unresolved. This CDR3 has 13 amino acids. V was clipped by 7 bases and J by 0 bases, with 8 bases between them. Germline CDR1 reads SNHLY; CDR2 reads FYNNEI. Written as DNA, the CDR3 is TGTGCCAGCAATACAGCTAGCACAGATACGCAGTATTTT. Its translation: CASNTASTDTQYF.

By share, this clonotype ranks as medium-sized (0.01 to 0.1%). CDR3 sequence: CASSLATGRRASPLHF. The CDR3 nucleotides read TGTGCCAGCAGCTTAGCCACAGGGAGAAGGGCTTCACCCCTCCACTTT. V and J are TRBV7-2 and TRBJ1-6; the D gene is possibly TRBD1 (6 bases). V lost 0 bases to trimming and J lost 9 bases, with 15 bases between them. The CDR3 runs to 16 residues. From germline, CDR1 is SGHTA and CDR2 FQGNSA.

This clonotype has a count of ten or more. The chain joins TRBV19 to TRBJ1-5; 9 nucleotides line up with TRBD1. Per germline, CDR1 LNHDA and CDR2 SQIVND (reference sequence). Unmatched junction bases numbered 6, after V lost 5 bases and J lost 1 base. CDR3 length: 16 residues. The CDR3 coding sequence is TGTGCCAGTAGTGTGACAGGGGGAGGGAGCAATCAGCCCCAGCATTTT. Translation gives CASSVTGGGSNQPQHF.

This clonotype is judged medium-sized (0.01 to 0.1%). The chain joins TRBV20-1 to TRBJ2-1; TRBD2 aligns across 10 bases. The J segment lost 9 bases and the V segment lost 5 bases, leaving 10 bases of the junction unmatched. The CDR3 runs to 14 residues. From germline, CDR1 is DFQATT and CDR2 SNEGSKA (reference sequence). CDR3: CSAPKAGGLGEQFF. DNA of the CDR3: TGCAGTGCTCCTAAAGCGGGGGGGCTTGGTGAGCAGTTCTTC.

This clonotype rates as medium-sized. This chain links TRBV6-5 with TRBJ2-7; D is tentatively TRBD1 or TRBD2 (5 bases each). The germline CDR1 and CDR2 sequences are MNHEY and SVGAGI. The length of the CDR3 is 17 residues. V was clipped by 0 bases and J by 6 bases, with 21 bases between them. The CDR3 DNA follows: TGTGCCAGCAGTTACTCGTTGGGGGACGCCCCTGGGGGCGAGCAGTACTTC. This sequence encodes CASSYSLGDAPGGEQYF.

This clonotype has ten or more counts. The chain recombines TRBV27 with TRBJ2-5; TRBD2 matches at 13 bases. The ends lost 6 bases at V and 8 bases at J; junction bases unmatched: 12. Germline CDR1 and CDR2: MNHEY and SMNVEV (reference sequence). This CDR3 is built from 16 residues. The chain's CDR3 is CASRPGTSGAALTQYF. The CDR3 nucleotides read TGTGCCAGCAGGCCCGGGACTAGCGGGGCTGCCCTAACCCAGTACTTC.